The sequence of this TCR beta chain was determined in a study of early T cells in non-severe SARS-CoV-2 infection. This CDR3 spans 17 amino acids. V lost 6 bases and J lost 2; bases outside the gene matches: 10. One entry per CDR3 protein results from TCRdb running MiXCR on the 5' RACE reads. The table lists roughly 66,000 distinct CDR3 sequences, approximately 10% of them singletons, with about 3.5% in the top ten. In its sample, this clonotype was seen a few times. The clonotype originates from an adult who was a healthcare worker with PCR-confirmed SARS-CoV-2 infection or an uninfected control (not recorded which). Material for sequencing was whole blood. The V and J genes are TRBV12-3 or TRBV12-4 and TRBJ2-4; 10 positions match TRBD1. CDR3 nucleotide sequence: TGTGCCAGCAGAGCACCCGGACAGGGGGAGACCAAAAACATTCAGTACTTC. Its protein product is CASRAPGQGETKNIQYF.